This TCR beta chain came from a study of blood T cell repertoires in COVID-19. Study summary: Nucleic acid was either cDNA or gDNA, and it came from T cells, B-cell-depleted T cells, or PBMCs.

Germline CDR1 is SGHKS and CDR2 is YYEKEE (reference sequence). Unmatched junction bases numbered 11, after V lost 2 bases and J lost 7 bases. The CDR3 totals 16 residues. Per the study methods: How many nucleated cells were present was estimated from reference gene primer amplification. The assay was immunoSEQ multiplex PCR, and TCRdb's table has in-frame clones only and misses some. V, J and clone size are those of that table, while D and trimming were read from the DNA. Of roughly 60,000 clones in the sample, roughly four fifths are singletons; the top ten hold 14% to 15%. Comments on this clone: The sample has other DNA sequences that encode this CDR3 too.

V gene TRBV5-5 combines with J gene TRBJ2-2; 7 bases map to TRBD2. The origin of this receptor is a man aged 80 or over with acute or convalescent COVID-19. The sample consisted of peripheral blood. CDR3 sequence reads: CASSLQRGNDVGELFF. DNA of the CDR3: TGTGCCAGCAGCTTACAGCGGGGAAATGACGTCGGGGAGCTGTTTTTT. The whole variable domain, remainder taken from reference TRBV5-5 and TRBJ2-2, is DAGVTQSPTHLIKTRGQQVTLRCSPISGHKSVSWYQQVLGQGPQFIFQYYEKEERGRGNFPDRFSARQFPNYSSELNVNALLLGDSALYLCASSLQRGNDVGELFFGEGSRLTVL.